The clone carrying this T cell receptor (beta chain) was counted a few times. Its target is not known. Co-extraction yielded RNA and DNA from around 20-30 mg of unsorted bulk tissue. Patients' primary liver carcinoma was surgically resected. The CDR3 loop spans 14 amino acids. The germline V gene encodes CDR1 MNHEY and CDR2 SVGAGI. V was pared by 6 bases and J by 6 bases, with 9 bases of the junction left unmatched. The data derive from a study of tumor-infiltrating lymphocytes in primary liver carcinoma. Study-wide points: Present in all five tumor regions were only about 7.5-25% of the top clones.

With around 450 ng total RNA as template and a constant-region primer, TCR beta cDNA was made. A slightly modified ARM-PCR protocol with three nested multiplex PCR rounds produced these TCR beta libraries. It was with TRBV1-TRBV30 forward primers and a C-beta reverse primer that the first two PCR rounds were run, at about 10 cycles each. TCRdb re-called the multiplex PCR reads through MiXCR, storing one row per CDR3 protein. The sample contains tens of thousands of distinct CDR3 sequences, 70% to 80% of which appear only once. This chain joins TRBV6-5 and TRBJ2-7, with 9 bases lining up with TRBD2. Sequenced: liver tumor tissue from sampling region 4. Subset given: tumor region T4, right-lateral pole. The TCR was taken from a woman in her fifties or sixties with primary liver carcinoma and hepatitis B virus infection. The CDR3 spells CASSQAGGPCEQYF. CDR3 DNA sequence: TGTGCCAGCAGCCAGGCGGGAGGGCCCTGCGAGCAGTACTTC.